These T cell receptor beta chains were read from a single sample in a study of post-analysis software for immune sequencing data. TCRdb ran MiXCR on the PCR reads and lists one entry per CDR3 protein. Among about 810,000 distinct CDR3 sequences listed, roughly half were seen once. Sequencing was performed on blood. The receptors stem from a girl aged 5-17 years with multiple sclerosis. Each CDR3 is given with its conserved first and last residue. A D gene is named only where the DNA matches it firmly. Clone size, where shown, is once, few, many, or a class for clones that have expanded.

cdr3_length	d_call	v_call	j_call	clone_size	cdr3_nt	cdr3_aa
14	-	TRBV3-1	TRBJ2-5	few	TGTGCCAGCAGCCCGTTGCAAACATGGGAGACCCAGTACTTC	CASSPLQTWETQYF
15	TRBD2	TRBV29-1	TRBJ2-1	few	TGCAGCGTTCCCCTAGGGACTAGCGGGAGCAATGAGCAGTTCTTC	CSVPLGTSGSNEQFF
16	-	TRBV19	TRBJ2-7	-	TGTGCCAGTAGTATCAGTGGGGGGACCGATTCCTACGAGCAGTACTTC	CASSISGGTDSYEQYF
12	-	TRBV10-3	TRBJ1-1	-	TGTGCCATCAGTGGGGCAGACACTGAAGCTTTCTTT	CAISGADTEAFF
14	TRBD1	TRBV10-3	TRBJ2-5	-	TGTGCCATCAGGAGACAGGGGGCCGGGGAGACCCAGTACTTC	CAIRRQGAGETQYF
13	TRBD1	TRBV10-3	TRBJ2-2	-	TGTGCCTCCGGGACAGGAGGCACCGGGGAGCTGTTTTTT	CASGTGGTGELFF
15	-	TRBV12-5	TRBJ2-1	-	TGTGCTAGTGGTTTGGTTCGGGCCCAGGACGATGAGCAGTTCTTC	CASGLVRAQDDEQFF
15	-	TRBV7-2	TRBJ2-7	-	TGTGCCAGCAGCTTACCGGACCGACCTTCCTACGAGCAGTACTTC	CASSLPDRPSYEQYF
17	-	TRBV7-8	TRBJ2-7	-	TGTGCCAGCAGCTTAGGGGCAGGAGGGGTCAATGCCTACGAGCAGTACTTC	CASSLGAGGVNAYEQYF
15	TRBD1	TRBV28	TRBJ2-1	-	TGTGCCAGCAGTTTATACAGGGGGCCCTCGTCTTGGCAGTTCTTC	CASSLYRGPSSWQFF
16	TRBD1	TRBV2	TRBJ2-7	-	TGTGCCTCGTCAAGGGGACAGGGAGAGATTCGCTACGAGCAGTACTTC	CASSRGQGEIRYEQYF
14	TRBD1	TRBV29-1	TRBJ2-1	-	TGCAGCGTTGGGGGGACAGGGAATTTCAATGAGCAGTTCTTC	CSVGGTGNFNEQFF